This T cell receptor (beta chain) is from a study of cytomegalovirus exposure and HLA in healthy donors. Looked up from germline, CDR1 is SGHRS and CDR2 is YFSETQ. V trimming: 4 bases; J trimming: 7 bases; junction bases outside the gene matches: 7. The CDR3 is made up of 16 amino acids. This donor has no recorded CMV serostatus. With 60 Vbeta and 13 Jbeta primers, the PCR was carried out. Assay used: immunoSEQ multiplex PCR; TCRdb lists only in-frame clones, some missing. This table has over 130,000 clones, around 79% appearing once. On this clone: What it binds is unknown.

Overall study results and limits: A classifier reportedly called cytomegalovirus status with high sensitivity and specificity. The availability of immune exposure information extended only to CMV serostatus.

The chain is built from TRBV5-1 and TRBJ2-3; 15 nucleotides line up with TRBD2. The sequence came from a human donor in good health. The sample taken for sequencing was PBMCs. The CDR3 loop reads CASSPAGLAGGYTQYF. The CDR3 nucleotides are TGCGCCAGCAGCCCCGCGGGACTAGCGGGGGGATATACGCAGTATTTT.